The 24 T cell receptor beta chains in this list originate from one sample, sequenced in a study of PD-1 blockade in classical Hodgkin lymphoma. Described time point: newly diagnosed, previously untreated cHL patient sample. By magnetic negative selection, CD4+ T cells were purified from thawed PBMCs. The protocol was immunoSEQ multiplex PCR, while the TCRdb copy is restricted to in-frame clones and leaves out a portion. The repertoire consists of just under 20,000 clones, with approximately 83% occurring once and the leading ten covering around 1.2%. Sequenced input: CD4+ T cells from blood. These receptor sequences come from a human donor with classical Hodgkin lymphoma.

The gene calls are TRBV5-1 and TRBJ1-1; D is unresolved. V was clipped by 0 bases and J by 2 bases, with 5 bases between them. The CDR3 runs to 13 residues. Germline CDR1 reads SGHRS; CDR2 reads YFSETQ. In nucleotides, the CDR3 is TGCGCCAGCAGCTTGGCGGATAACACTGAAGCTTTCTTT. Protein sequence: CASSLADNTEAFF.

This clone has more than one count but fewer than ten. This rearrangement joins TRBV25-1 to TRBJ2-4; D gene ambiguous. The V gene's germline CDR1 is MGHDK and CDR2 SYGVNS. The germline V and J ends were trimmed by 5 bases and 9 bases, with 17 bases remaining between them. This CDR3 has 14 amino acids. The CDR3 loop is CASSRSTGERIQYF. The CDR3 region has the DNA TGTGCCAGCAGTAGATCGACTGGAGAACGCATTCAGTACTTC.

This chain connects TRBV28 to TRBJ2-7; tentative D call: TRBD2 (6 bases). The CDR3 has 14 residues. Germline loops: CDR1 MDHEN, CDR2 SYDVKM. Trimming took off 6 bases at V and 0 bases at J, with 12 bases between the two ends. CDR3 in DNA: TGTGCCAGCAGCCGGGACTGGAACTCCTACGAGCAGTACTTC. As protein: CASSRDWNSYEQYF.

This sequence joins TRBV6-5 and TRBJ1-1; D is ambiguous. This CDR3 has 14 residues. Trimming took off 6 bases at V and 0 bases at J, with 11 bases between the two ends. CDR1 and CDR2 from the germline V gene are MNHEY and SVGAGI. The CDR3 sequence: CASSGNRMNTEAFF. CDR3 in DNA: TGTGCCAGCAGCGGAAATCGAATGAACACTGAAGCTTTCTTT.

V gene TRBV7-9 combines with J gene TRBJ1-4, with D possibly being TRBD1 (5 bases). V gave up 1 base and J gave up 8 bases, with 11 bases separating them. The V gene's germline CDR1 is SEHNR and CDR2 FQNEAQ (reference sequence). The CDR3 totals 14 residues. CDR3 in amino acids: CASSLGRRGEKLFF. CDR3 DNA: TGTGCCAGCAGCTTAGGGAGGAGGGGCGAAAAACTGTTTTTT. The whole variable domain, filled in from reference TRBV7-9 and TRBJ1-4, reads DTGVSQNPRHKITKRGQNVTFRCDPISEHNRLYWYRQTLGQGPEFLTYFQNEAQLEKSRLLSDRFSAERPKGSFSTLEIQRTEQGDSAMYLCASSLGRRGEKLFFGSGTQLSVL.

This clone was seen only a few times. The chain recombines TRBV6-1 with TRBJ1-5, with D unclear. This CDR3 region has 13 residues. CDR1 MNHNS and CDR2 SASEGT come from the germline V gene. Between the trimmed V and J ends, which lost 6 bases and 3 bases, there was a span of 9 bases. The CDR3 DNA reads TGTGCCAGCAGCTACAGCCTCAATCAGCCCCAGCATTTT. Its protein is CASSYSLNQPQHF.

This sequence joins TRBV7-2 and TRBJ2-5; weak D call: TRBD1 (7 bases). The length of the CDR3 is 15 residues. The V gene's germline CDR1 is SGHTA and CDR2 FQGNSA. V gave up 5 bases and J gave up 1 base, with 14 bases separating them. The CDR3 sequence: CASSPRQGGQETQYF. DNA of the CDR3: TGTGCCAGCAGCCCCCGACAGGGAGGCCAAGAGACCCAGTACTTC.

DNA for the CDR3: TGTGCCACAACTCGACTAGCGGGGTTTGACAATGAGCAGTTCTTC. Protein: CATTRLAGFDNEQFF. The gene calls are TRBV19 and TRBJ2-1, with 11 nucleotides matching TRBD2. V trimming: 10 bases; J trimming: 5 bases; junction bases outside the gene matches: 10. CDR1 is LNHDA, CDR2 SQIVND, per germline (reference sequence). The CDR3 is 15 residues long.

The chain uses TRBV19 and TRBJ2-7; a possible D gene is TRBD1 (6 bases). Trimming removed 5 bases at V and 0 bases at J, with 14 bases between. This CDR3 has 15 amino acids. The germline V gene has CDR1 LNHDA and CDR2 SQIVND (reference sequence). This CDR3 reads CASSFTGMSSYEQYF. The CDR3 DNA follows: TGTGCCAGTAGTTTTACAGGGATGAGCTCCTACGAGCAGTACTTC.

The V and J genes are TRBV5-1 and TRBJ2-7, with TRBD1 as a possible D gene (5 bases). Germline V gives CDR1 SGHRS, CDR2 YFSETQ. The CDR3 length is 14 residues. Trimming cost V 4 bases and J 2 bases, with 13 bases left between them. Here the CDR3 DNA reads TGCGCCAGCAGCCGCTCGACAGAGACCTACGAGCAGTACTTC. This translates into CASSRSTETYEQYF.

J is TRBJ1-3 and V is TRBV5-1, with a weak D call TRBD1 (5 bases). The V gene lost 4 bases and the J gene lost 4 bases, with 15 bases spanning the gap. Germline CDR1 is SGHRS and CDR2 is YFSETQ. There are 15 residues in the CDR3. The CDR3 sequence is CASSEVTSGGNTIYF. For the CDR3, the DNA is TGCGCCAGCAGCGAGGTAACTTCAGGGGGAAACACCATATATTTT.

Only a few counts were recorded for this clone. The V and J genes are TRBV7-2 and TRBJ1-1; no clear D. This CDR3 is 11 amino acids long. The V end lost 4 bases, the J end lost 4 bases, and 4 bases lay between the germline ends. Germline-derived CDR1 and CDR2 are SGHTA and FQGNSA. Here the CDR3 reads CASSSTTEAFF. The CDR3 DNA is TGTGCCAGCAGCTCAACCACTGAAGCTTTCTTT.

The DNA for the CDR3 is TGTGCCAGCAGCTTTGGCTTATCTGGCTACACCTTC. Translating it yields CASSFGLSGYTF. The rearrangement uses TRBV5-6 and TRBJ1-2; D gene uncertain. The V gene lost 2 bases and the J gene lost 7 bases, with 9 bases spanning the gap. CDR3 length: 12 amino acids. Germline V gene sequence: CDR1 SGHDT, CDR2 YYEEEE.

This clone was counted between two and nine times. This chain connects TRBV4-1 to TRBJ1-5; possibly TRBD1 for D (5 bases). The CDR3 consists of 16 residues. The V and J ends lost 0 bases and 2 bases respectively, with 11 bases between them. CDR1 is MGHRA, CDR2 YSYEKL, per germline. CDR3 nucleotide sequence: TGCGCCAGCAGCCAAGATCGGGGGGGAGGCAATCAGCCCCAGCATTTT. Residues: CASSQDRGGGNQPQHF.

The genes are TRBV7-2 and TRBJ1-1; no firm D call. The ends were cut back, 3 bases at V and 2 bases at J, with 4 bases in the middle. Per the germline V gene, CDR1 is SGHTA and CDR2 is FQGNSA. This CDR3 is built from 12 residues. The CDR3 bases are TGTGCCAGCAGCTTTAGCAACACTGAAGCTTTCTTT. Translation gives CASSFSNTEAFF.

This clone was detected once. J is TRBJ2-3 and V is TRBV5-5, with 8 bases that match TRBD1. This CDR3 contains 14 residues. CDR1 is SGHKS, CDR2 YYEKEE, per germline (reference sequence). V was pared by 5 bases and J by 4 bases, with 6 bases of the junction left unmatched. The CDR3: CASRQTGGSDTQYF. In nucleotides, the CDR3 is TGTGCCAGCAGGCAAACAGGGGGTTCAGATACGCAGTATTTT.

The chain employs TRBV2 and TRBJ2-1; possibly TRBD1 for D (6 bases). V was shortened by 6 bases and J by 3 bases, with 18 bases between the two germline ends. The CDR3 runs to 16 residues. Germline V CDR1 and CDR2: SNHLY, FYNNEI. DNA for the CDR3: TGTGCCAGCAGAGCGAGTTGGGACATAAGCTACAATGAGCAGTTCTTC. It is translated as CASRASWDISYNEQFF. Full variable domain (rest looked up from reference TRBV2 and TRBJ2-1): EPEVTQTPSHQVTQMGQEVILRCVPISNHLYFYWYRQILGQKVEFLVSFYNNEISEKSEIFDDQFSVERPDGSNFTLKIRSTKLEDSAMYFCASRASWDISYNEQFFGPGTRLTVL.

The chain is built from TRBV19 and TRBJ1-2; 7 bases fit TRBD1. Germline V gives CDR1 LNHDA, CDR2 SQIVND (reference sequence). This CDR3 has 15 residues. The J segment lost 2 bases and the V segment lost 3 bases, leaving 6 bases of the junction unmatched. CDR3 sequence reads: CASSIGMTGNYGYTF. The CDR3 DNA sequence: TGTGCCAGTAGTATCGGAATGACAGGGAACTATGGCTACACCTTC.

This clone was counted only a few times. The CDR3 nucleotides read TGTGCCAGCAGTGGAGGAATCGGCACTGAAGCTTTCTTT. Protein sequence: CASSGGIGTEAFF. This chain links TRBV6-1 with TRBJ1-1; D gene unclear. Per the germline V gene, CDR1 is MNHNS and CDR2 is SASEGT. V lost 4 bases, J lost 4 bases, and 10 bases lay in between. CDR3 length: 13 amino acids.

This rearrangement joins TRBV11-2 to TRBJ1-5, with D tentatively TRBD1 (6 bases). CDR1 and CDR2 (germline): SGHAT, FQNNGV. This CDR3 has 15 residues. V was trimmed by 4 bases and J by 3 bases, leaving 13 bases between them. In nucleotides, the CDR3 is TGTGCCAGCAGCTCCCGACAGGAACCCAATCAGCCCCAGCATTTT. Protein sequence: CASSSRQEPNQPQHF. Combining the CDR3 with reference TRBV11-2 and TRBJ1-5 gives the whole variable domain EAGVAQSPRYKIIEKRQSVAFWCNPISGHATLYWYQQILGQGPKLLIQFQNNGVVDDSQLPKDRFSAERLKGVDSTLKIQPAKLEDSAVYLCASSSRQEPNQPQHFGDGTRLSIL.

V usage is TRBV4-2 and J usage is TRBJ2-2, with D possibly matching TRBD2 (5 bases). The CDR3 covers 17 residues. CDR1 is LGHNA, CDR2 YNFKEQ, per germline. The V end was cut by 0 bases, the J end by 6 bases, with 17 bases between. The chain's CDR3 is CASSQDGRSGNAGELFF. Here the CDR3 DNA reads TGTGCCAGCAGCCAAGATGGCCGTTCGGGGAATGCCGGGGAGCTGTTTTTT.

The gene calls are TRBV7-3 and TRBJ1-1; D ambiguous. Germline assignment: CDR1 SGHTA and CDR2 FQGTGA. This CDR3 comprises 13 residues. V lost 8 bases to trimming and J lost 0 bases, with 10 bases between them. The CDR3 DNA reads TGTGCCAGCTTAGGTCCAGTGAACACTGAAGCTTTCTTT. It specifies CASLGPVNTEAFF.

V gene TRBV6-6 combines with J gene TRBJ1-5, with D maybe TRBD1 (6 bases). Germline V gene data show CDR1 as MNHNY and CDR2 as SVGAGI (reference sequence). The V gene lost 0 bases and the J gene lost 4 bases, with 10 bases spanning the gap. CDR3 length equals 15 residues. Here the CDR3 reads CASSYSGGANQPQHF. CDR3 sequence (DNA): TGTGCCAGCAGTTACTCCGGGGGGGCAAATCAGCCCCAGCATTTT.

The CDR3 spells CASSILGQGAGNEKLFF. CDR3 coding DNA: TGTGCCAGCAGTATATTAGGACAGGGGGCTGGTAATGAAAAACTGTTTTTT. This chain uses TRBV7-8 with TRBJ1-4; 11 bases are a match to TRBD1. CDR1 is SGHVS, CDR2 FQNEAQ, per germline. CDR3 length: 17 amino acids. V dropped 6 bases and J dropped 4; count of bases not matched to a gene: 10.